This section outlines one T cell receptor (beta chain) sequence together with its context. Its antigen is not identified. The data derive from a study of T cell repertoires in cytomegalovirus infection. Study summary: Selection of CMV epitopes for the study included recently identified HLA-C-restricted and well-studied HLA-B-restricted ones. Notes on the study in general: Public TCR beta family frequency separated CMV-and-HLA carriers, including in an independent cohort. HLA-C-restricted CMV clonotypes gave the most frequent clonotype in two of eight donors.

TCRdb independently ran MiXCR on the reads; one entry per CDR3 protein. The table shows approximately 1,000,000 distinct CDR3 sequences, with approximately 33% occurring only once. The CDR3 has 11 amino acids. Germline-derived CDR1 and CDR2 are ENHRY and SYGVKD. V was trimmed by 6 bases and J by 6 bases, leaving 9 bases between them. The gene calls are TRBV10-3 and TRBJ2-7; weak D call: TRBD1 (5 bases). This receptor was taken from a human donor in good health (CMV status not recorded). Some clones in this sample may be carry-over from other donors' samples. The specimen was cultured CD8+ T cells from PBMCs, collected from culture after CMV antigen stimulation. Written as DNA, the CDR3 is TGTGCCATCAGACGGACAAGCGAGCAGTACGTC. Its translation: CAIRRTSEQYV.